This T cell receptor beta chain appears in the sequencing data of a study of siplizumab effects on memory and regulatory T cells. Overall study results and limits: Alloreactive CD4+ clones that could be mapped were on average 68.8% Treg-derived with siplizumab, against 25% to 30% in controls. The majority of clones, roughly 75-97% of proliferating CD4+ or CD8+ clones, lacked an assignable naive or memory phenotype. Unstimulated subsets contained matches for only a minor fraction of alloreactive clones.

CDR1 and CDR2 from the germline V gene are SNHLY and FYNNEI. The CDR3 sequence is 13 residues long. Trimming took 11 bases from V and 2 from J, leaving 16 bases between them. Concerning this clone itself: The antigen remains undetermined.

Some 100,000 TCR templates were measured in each sample. The assay was immunoSEQ multiplex PCR, and TCRdb's table has in-frame clones only and misses some. Of around 78,000 clones in the sample, less than 95% were seen once. The sequenced material came from CD8+ T cells sorted from blood. The chain employs TRBV2 and TRBJ2-7, with D hard to call. The clonotype comes from a human donor in good health. CDR3 protein: CAVNAKGTYEQYF. The DNA for the CDR3 is TGTGCCGTCAACGCCAAGGGAACCTACGAGCAGTACTTC.